The rows below give T cell receptor beta chains drawn from one sample of a study of control samples from healthy donors and cancer patients. This table comes from immunoSEQ multiplex PCR, and its TCRdb copy is limited to in-frame clones, with some not included. The sample records around 250,000 clones, approximately 80% being singletons. The specimen sequenced was PBMCs. These receptors were taken from a woman in her sixties with lung cancer. The CDR3 runs from the conserved cysteine through the conserved F or W. D genes are given only for firm matches. Some rows mark clone size as missing; the rest say once, few, many or name a class of expanded clone.

>few|TRBV12-3/TRBV12-4|.|12|TRBJ1-1
CASARWNTEAFF
TGTGCCAGCGCCAGGTGGAACACTGAAGCTTTCTTT
>.|TRBV18|.|16|TRBJ1-5
CASSPRGFVGNQPQHF
TGTGCCAGCTCACCAAGGGGATTCGTTGGCAATCAGCCCCAGCATTTT
>.|TRBV11-2|.|13|TRBJ2-5
CASSLEPEETQYF
TGTGCCAGCAGCTTAGAACCCGAAGAGACCCAGTACTTC
>.|TRBV2|TRBD1|18|TRBJ2-7
CASSGMTGGAYQSYEQYF
TGTGCCAGCAGTGGGATGACAGGGGGCGCATATCAATCCTACGAGCAGTACTTC
>.|TRBV3-1/TRBV3-2|TRBD1|17|TRBJ1-6
CASSQRQGAGYNSPLHF
TGTGCCAGCAGCCAACGTCAGGGGGCGGGCTATAATTCACCCCTCCACTTT
>.|TRBV19|TRBD2|15|TRBJ2-3
CASRPSGTSFDTQYF
TGTGCCAGTAGGCCCTCCGGGACTAGTTTTGATACGCAGTATTTT
>.|TRBV7-8|.|15|TRBJ1-1
CASSFAGAQNTEAFF
TGTGCCAGCAGCTTCGCCGGGGCCCAGAACACTGAAGCTTTCTTT
>.|TRBV6-5|.|14|TRBJ1-5
CASTHRRGNQPQHF
TGTGCCAGCACCCACCGGAGGGGAAATCAGCCCCAGCATTTT
>few|TRBV6-1|.|14|TRBJ1-3
CASSDPRAGNTIYF
TGTGCCAGCAGTGACCCCAGGGCTGGAAACACCATATATTTT
>.|TRBV9|TRBD2|15|TRBJ2-1
CASSETTSGGTGQFF
TGTGCCAGCAGCGAAACGACTAGCGGGGGTACAGGGCAGTTCTTC
>once|TRBV9|TRBD2|15|TRBJ2-5
CASSLAGGPGETQYF
TGTGCCAGCAGCTTAGCGGGGGGGCCGGGAGAGACCCAGTACTTC
>.|TRBV7-2|TRBD1|15|TRBJ2-1
CASSLEGQGRNEQFF
TGTGCCAGCAGCTTAGAGGGACAGGGTAGGAATGAGCAGTTCTTC
>.|TRBV28|TRBD1|15|TRBJ1-5
CASGPPGQGAQPQHF
TGTGCCAGCGGCCCACCGGGACAGGGAGCTCAGCCCCAGCATTTT
>.|TRBV11-2|.|13|TRBJ1-1
CASSLGARTEAFF
TGTGCCAGCAGCTTAGGGGCACGGACTGAAGCTTTCTTT
>.|TRBV5-1|.|15|TRBJ2-7
CASSFRGDFTYEQYF
TGCGCCAGCAGCTTCCGAGGGGATTTTACCTACGAGCAGTACTTC
>.|TRBV27|TRBD1|14|TRBJ1-2
CASRGTGRNYGYTF
TGTGCCAGCAGGGGGACAGGGCGTAACTATGGCTACACCTTC
>.|TRBV30|.|15|TRBJ1-1
CAWRGLPYGNTEAFF
TGTGCCTGGAGGGGACTCCCCTATGGAAACACTGAAGCTTTCTTT
>.|TRBV30|.|14|TRBJ2-7
CACNSGRSSYEQYF
TGTGCCTGCAATTCGGGACGTAGCTCCTACGAGCAGTACTTC
>.|TRBV5-1|TRBD2|13|TRBJ2-3
CASSSTSQDTQYF
TGCGCCAGCAGCTCGACTAGCCAAGATACGCAGTATTTT
>.|TRBV11-2|TRBD1|13|TRBJ2-7
CASSLETGSEQYF
TGTGCCAGCAGCTTAGAGACAGGGTCCGAGCAGTACTTC
>.|TRBV6-5|.|14|TRBJ1-1
CASSFSTLNTEAFF
TGTGCCAGCAGTTTCTCTACGTTGAACACTGAAGCTTTCTTT
>.|TRBV28|TRBD1|15|TRBJ1-2
CASSSTGGGDYGYTF
TGTGCCAGCAGTTCAACAGGGGGTGGGGACTATGGCTACACCTTC
>.|TRBV19|.|15|TRBJ1-1
CASSIDRFQGAKAFF
TGTGCCAGTAGTATAGATCGCTTCCAAGGGGCCAAAGCTTTCTTT
>.|TRBV6-1|.|18|TRBJ2-1
CASSAPAGTGQIPNEQFF
TGTGCCAGCAGTGCCCCCGCGGGAACCGGGCAGATTCCCAATGAGCAGTTCTTC
>.|TRBV15|.|14|TRBJ2-7
CATSSRDRPYEQYF
TGTGCCACCAGCAGCCGAGACAGGCCCTACGAGCAGTACTTC
>.|TRBV25-1|.|12|TRBJ1-6
CASRDSDSPLHF
TGTGCCAGCAGGGACAGTGACTCACCCCTCCACTTT
>.|TRBV19|.|14|TRBJ1-2
CASSMQGADYGYTF
TGTGCCAGTAGTATGCAGGGAGCTGACTATGGCTACACCTTC
>few|TRBV7-9|TRBD1|13|TRBJ2-3
CASSLGTGDTQYF
TGTGCCAGCAGCTTAGGGACAGGGGATACGCAGTATTTT
>.|TRBV30|TRBD1|14|TRBJ2-5
CAWSPRGQEETQYF
TGTGCCTGGAGTCCCCGGGGACAGGAAGAGACCCAGTACTTC
>.|TRBV6-5|TRBD1|13|TRBJ1-2
CASSPRQGAGYTF
TGTGCCAGCAGTCCTAGACAGGGGGCTGGCTACACCTTC
>.|TRBV19|.|16|TRBJ1-3
CASSPQTVSSGNTIYF
TGTGCCAGTAGTCCGCAGACAGTTTCCTCTGGAAACACCATATATTTT
>few|TRBV11-1|TRBD2|13|TRBJ2-7
CASKLSGGYEQYF
TGTGCCAGCAAACTCTCGGGAGGCTACGAGCAGTACTTC
>.|TRBV5-1|.|15|TRBJ1-6
CASSLDPRGDSPLHF
TGCGCCAGCAGCTTGGACCCCAGAGGGGATTCACCCCTCCACTTT
>.|TRBV5-1|TRBD2|15|TRBJ2-7
CASSLARGGPREQYF
TGCGCCAGCAGCTTGGCACGGGGAGGGCCTCGCGAGCAGTACTTC